This T cell receptor (beta chain) was found in a study of blood T cells in healthy people across ages. Overall study results and limits: Roughly linearly, TCR beta diversity per million T cells fell as age increased.

Next came a second PCR, run for roughly 6 to 11 cycles, which used a sample-barcoded 5' primer along with a J-beta primer mix. One entry per CDR3 protein results from TCRdb running MiXCR on the 5' RACE reads. The table has hundreds of thousands of distinct CDR3 sequences, around 24% seen once. The CDR3 is made up of 13 amino acids. The V gene's germline CDR1 is MNHEY and CDR2 SVGEGT. Details on this clonotype: Its antigen is not known.

These sequences were also reported in another study, on T cells of mothers and their children. As reported in that work: Amplification in the second PCR used the M1S primer, which added sample barcodes and 2-4 random nucleotides.

Material: blood. The V call is TRBV6-2 or TRBV6-3, the J call TRBJ2-5; D possibly corresponds to TRBD2 (6 bases). Near its end, the DNA agrees better with TRBJ2-7, so the J call may be wrong. This receptor was obtained from a boy aged 5-17 years in good health. In DNA, the CDR3 is TGTGCCACCTCGGCAGCGGACTACTACGAGCAGTACTTC. Translating it yields CATSAADYYEQYF.